The 8 T cell receptor beta chains presented below share a single source sample, sequenced in a study of blood T cells in healthy people across ages. A sample-barcoded 5' primer and a J-beta primer mix were used in a second PCR of roughly 6 to 12 cycles. MiXCR was run by TCRdb on the 5' RACE reads, yielding one entry per CDR3 protein. The sample has roughly 1.9 million distinct CDR3 sequences, 39% seen once. Sequenced: blood. The receptor source for this set is a human donor in good health.

The chain couples TRBV12-3 or TRBV12-4 to TRBJ2-3; 7 positions match TRBD1. This CDR3 comprises 14 residues. The V and J ends lost 6 bases and 7 bases, in that order; junction bases with no gene match: 10. For the CDR3, the DNA is TGTGCCAGCAGCCCCTTATCAGGGGGAAATACGCAGTATTTT. Encoded protein: CASSPLSGGNTQYF.

This rearrangement joins TRBV5-1 to TRBJ1-2; possible D gene TRBD1, 5 bases. Germline values: CDR1 SGHRS, CDR2 YFSETQ. Trimming left V 4 bases short and J 4 bases short, with 17 bases between. This CDR3 spans 15 amino acids. CDR3 bases: TGCGCCAGCAGCCCCGGGGGGGACCCTATCTATGGCTACACCTTC. Protein: CASSPGGDPIYGYTF.

The V call is TRBV7-9, the J call TRBJ1-1; D call uncertain. CDR1 is SEHNR, CDR2 FQNEAQ, per germline (reference sequence). With 2 bases removed from V and 4 bases from J, the gap between germline ends came to 8 bases. This CDR3 contains 13 residues. DNA for the CDR3: TGTGCCAGCAGCTTAAATCAGCGCACTGAAGCTTTCTTT. This gives the protein CASSLNQRTEAFF.

This clonotype was recorded many times. The rearrangement links TRBV5-1 to TRBJ2-7; D is perhaps TRBD1 (6 bases). V lost 1 base and J 5 bases, leaving 10 bases between the germline ends. Germline CDR1 is SGHRS and CDR2 is YFSETQ. This CDR3 region has 13 residues. CDR3 in amino acids: CASSLSGVDEQYF. The CDR3 region has the DNA TGCGCCAGCAGCTTGTCAGGGGTGGACGAGCAGTACTTC.

This clonotype was picked up a small number of times. V and J are TRBV7-9 and TRBJ2-3, with TRBD2 as a possible D gene (6 bases). From germline, CDR1 is SEHNR and CDR2 FQNEAQ (reference sequence). This CDR3 region has 16 residues. Trimming left V 0 bases short and J 4 bases short, with 14 bases between. CDR3 in amino acids: CASSLAGGGKADTQYF. The CDR3 DNA sequence: TGTGCCAGCAGCTTAGCCGGTGGAGGGAAGGCAGATACGCAGTATTTT.

This clonotype was seen a handful of times. This chain connects TRBV12-3 or TRBV12-4 to TRBJ2-5; 12 positions agree with TRBD1. The CDR3 is 15 residues long. V was clipped by 8 bases and J by 5 bases; unmatched bases: 9. The CDR3 coding sequence is TGTGCCAGCTCTGGGACAGGGGGCATAGGGGAGACCCAGTACTTC. This translates into CASSGTGGIGETQYF.

This clonotype was found a few times. V and J are TRBV6-2 or TRBV6-3 and TRBJ2-5; maybe TRBD1 (6 bases). Germline CDR1 is MNHEY and CDR2 is SVGEGT. The CDR3 contains 19 residues. Between the trimmed V and J ends, which lost 11 bases and 5 bases, there was a span of 36 bases. This chain's CDR3 is CACVGLTGQPGVALETQYF. CDR3 sequence (DNA): TGTGCCTGCGTCGGCCTGACAGGTCAACCGGGTGTCGCGCTGGAGACCCAGTACTTC.

This clonotype was seen at least ten times. This sequence joins TRBV7-2 and TRBJ1-2, with D unresolved. Trimming cost V 3 bases and J 4 bases, with 9 bases left between them. Germline values: CDR1 SGHTA, CDR2 FQGNSA. There are 13 residues in the CDR3. The CDR3 DNA is TGTGCCAGCAGCTTCGGCAGACTCTATGGCTACACCTTC. This encodes CASSFGRLYGYTF.